This T cell receptor (beta chain) came from a study of cytomegalovirus exposure and HLA in healthy donors. Only in-frame clones appear in the TCRdb table, and some are missing; sequencing was by immunoSEQ multiplex PCR. The sample holds about 150,000 clones, around nine tenths seen once. This clone was counted only a few times. The CDR3 loop spans 16 amino acids. Germline loops: CDR1 SGHTA, CDR2 FQGNSA. The J segment lost 3 bases and the V segment lost 1 base, leaving 7 bases of the junction unmatched. The clonotype was recovered from a man aged 18 to 29 in good health and CMV-seropositive. This sequence joins TRBV7-2 and TRBJ2-7; 9 bases map to TRBD1. Sequencing used PBMCs. The CDR3 region is CASSLGTGVRLYEQYF. CDR3 bases: TGTGCCAGCAGCTTAGGGACAGGGGTGAGACTCTACGAGCAGTACTTC. The entire variable domain, with the rest obtained from reference TRBV7-2 and TRBJ2-7, is as follows: GAGVSQSPSNKVTEKGKDVELRCDPISGHTALYWYRQSLGQGLEFLIYFQGNSAPDKSGLPSDRFSAERTGGSVSTLTIQRTQQEDSAVYLCASSLGTGVRLYEQYFGPGTRLTVT.